One sample yielded the 4 T cell receptor beta chains listed below, sequenced in a study of tumor and adjacent non-tumor tissue in lung cancer. TCRbeta libraries were built with three rounds of nested PCR, modified from ARM-PCR. TCRdb redid the calling of the multiplex PCR reads with MiXCR, one entry per CDR3 protein. The table lists around 210,000 distinct CDR3 sequences, 71% of them singletons. The template was RNA from unsorted bulk tissue. The sample taken for sequencing was lung tumor tissue. These receptors were obtained from a man aged 55 to 70 with non-small cell lung cancer.

The chain recombines TRBV11-3 with TRBJ2-1; D call uncertain. Trimming stripped 3 bases from V and 2 bases from J, with 11 bases between. Germline CDR1 SGHNT, CDR2 YENEEA. The CDR3 contains 15 residues. The CDR3 is CASSLAAAAYNEQFF. CDR3 DNA: TGTGCCAGCAGCTTGGCGGCAGCCGCCTACAATGAGCAGTTCTTC.

This clonotype showed up many times. At one end the junction does not follow the germline gene, possibly because of a read error. The genes are TRBV20-1 and TRBJ1-2; D may be TRBD1 (5 bases). Germline V CDR1 and CDR2: DFQATT, SNEGSKA (reference sequence). This CDR3 is 11 amino acids long. In nucleotides, the CDR3 is TGCAGTGTTAGAGGGACTGATGGCTACACCTTC. Protein product: CSVRGTDGYTF.

This clonotype showed up many times. J is TRBJ1-1 and V is TRBV12-3 or TRBV12-4; 9 positions agree with TRBD1. CDR3 length equals 13 residues. V lost 3 bases and J lost 11; bases outside the gene matches: 7. CDR3 region: CASSLTGQGQAFF. The CDR3 bases are TGTGCCAGCAGTTTGACCGGACAGGGGCAGGCTTTCTTT.

Of note for this clonotype: This sequence may be a read error, since a much larger clone differs from it by one base. This chain links TRBV20-1 with TRBJ1-2; TRBD1 aligns across 8 bases. The CDR3 contains 14 residues. The V gene's germline CDR1 is DFQATT and CDR2 SNEGSKA (reference sequence). The CDR3, as DNA: TGCAGTGCTAGAGACCCATACAGGGGGATATTCTACGCCTTC. Amino acid sequence: CSARDPYRGIFYAF.